The table lists the clone carrying this T cell receptor beta chain with a count of one. Compared with germline, one end of the junction differs, possibly owing to a read error. The record originates from a study of cytomegalovirus exposure and HLA in healthy donors. 13 Jbeta primers and 60 Vbeta primers were used for the PCR. Here immunoSEQ multiplex PCR was the method, and the copy in TCRdb shows in-frame clones only, minus some. There are some 99,000 clones in the sample; under 80% occur only once, and 2% to 2.5% lies in the top ten. This CDR3 is built from 15 residues. Germline lookup yields CDR1 SGHRS and CDR2 YFSETQ.

This receptor was identified in a man in his forties or fifties in good health and CMV-seronegative. V and J are TRBV5-1 and TRBJ1-4, with 9 bases fitting TRBD1. The sequenced sample consisted of PBMCs. The CDR3 bases are TGCGCCAGCAGCTTGGCCGCCGGGACAGGGTCGGCAGTTGAGTTT. It encodes CASSLAAGTGSAVEF.